A single sample gave rise to the 18 T cell receptor beta chains below, sequenced in a study of early T cells in non-severe SARS-CoV-2 infection. TCRdb independently ran MiXCR on the 5' RACE reads; one entry per CDR3 protein. Of 81,000 or so distinct CDR3 sequences in the sample, about an eighth were seen once. The sample was whole blood. These TCRs come from an adult who was a healthcare worker with PCR-confirmed SARS-CoV-2 infection or an uninfected control (not recorded which).

This clonotype came up a few times. The chain is built from TRBV24-1 and TRBJ2-5, with TRBD1 identical over 11 bases. Trimming removed 3 bases from V and 2 bases from J; junction bases left unmatched: 4. The CDR3 is 16 residues long. The V gene's germline CDR1 is KGHDR and CDR2 SFDVKD. The CDR3 DNA sequence: TGTGCCACCAGTGATCCGGGGACAGGGGGTCAAGAGACCCAGTACTTC. Residues: CATSDPGTGGQETQYF.

This clonotype has at least ten counts. The chain carries TRBV29-1 and TRBJ1-3; no firm D call. V was pared by 5 bases and J by 0 bases, with 8 bases between. This CDR3 has 13 residues. The V gene's germline CDR1 is SQVTM and CDR2 ANQGSEA. In DNA form, the CDR3 reads TGCAGCGTTTCCCAGCGCTCTGGAAACACCATATATTTT. Translated: CSVSQRSGNTIYF.

The rearrangement links TRBV15 to TRBJ2-7, with D perhaps matching TRBD2 (6 bases). The germline V gene has CDR1 LNHNV and CDR2 YYDKDF (reference sequence). This CDR3 region has 16 residues. V was trimmed by 5 bases and J by 2 bases, leaving 19 bases between them. This chain's CDR3 is CATSSSPTGAPYEQYF. As DNA, the CDR3 is TGTGCCACCAGCTCCTCCCCGACGGGAGCCCCCTACGAGCAGTACTTC. The full variable domain, completed using reference TRBV15 and TRBJ2-7, is DAMVIQNPRYQVTQFGKPVTLSCSQTLNHNVMYWYQQKSSQAPKLLFHYYDKDFNNEADTPDNFQSRRPNTSFCFLDIRSPGLGDTAMYLCATSSSPTGAPYEQYFGPGTRLTVT.

This clonotype was observed a handful of times. The V gene is TRBV30, the J gene TRBJ1-2, with D hard to call. Germline loops: CDR1 GTSNPN, CDR2 SVGIG (reference sequence). The CDR3 runs 14 residues. V lost 3 bases to trimming and J lost 1 base, with 12 bases between them. CDR3 residues: CAWRPFPLNYGYTF. The CDR3 DNA is TGTGCCTGGAGGCCGTTTCCGCTTAACTATGGCTACACCTTC. The whole variable domain, remainder taken from reference TRBV30 and TRBJ1-2, is SQTIHQWPATLVQPVGSPLSLECTVEGTSNPNLYWYRQAAGRGLQLLFYSVGIGQISSEVPQNLSASRPQDRQFILSSKKLLLSDSGFYLCAWRPFPLNYGYTFGSGTRLTVV.

The chain uses TRBV6-1 and TRBJ1-1; tentative D call: TRBD1 (6 bases). The ends were cut back, 9 bases at V and 3 bases at J, with 14 bases in the middle. Germline V lookup: CDR1 MNHNS, CDR2 SASEGT. The CDR3 is 13 residues long. The CDR3 protein is CASQYRVDTEAFF. The CDR3 DNA reads as TGTGCCAGTCAGTACAGGGTAGACACTGAAGCTTTCTTT.

V and J are TRBV7-9 and TRBJ2-5; D ambiguous. V was clipped by 0 bases and J by 2 bases, with 7 bases between them. The CDR3 contains 14 residues. CDR1 and CDR2 from the germline V gene are SEHNR and FQNEAQ (reference sequence). The CDR3 is CASSLARQQETQYF. CDR3 bases: TGTGCCAGCAGCTTAGCGAGGCAGCAAGAGACCCAGTACTTC.

This clonotype has more than one count but fewer than ten. The chain is built from TRBV29-1 and TRBJ2-1, with 8 bases lining up with TRBD2. CDR3 length: 13 residues. CDR1 SQVTM and CDR2 ANQGSEA come from the germline V gene. The junction had 9 bases not matched to a gene; V was cut back by 5 bases and J by 9 bases. The CDR3 DNA sequence: TGCAGCGTTACAAGCGGGAGCGGGCGTGAGCAGTTCTTC. Protein: CSVTSGSGREQFF.

This clonotype turned up a few times. The chain carries TRBV10-3 and TRBJ1-4; perhaps TRBD1 as D (6 bases). The germline V and J ends were trimmed by 5 bases and 7 bases, with 11 bases remaining between them. Germline lookup yields CDR1 ENHRY and CDR2 SYGVKD. CDR3 length equals 13 residues. The CDR3 DNA follows: TGTGCCATCAGTCGACAGGATGGTGAAAAACTGTTTTTT. Protein product: CAISRQDGEKLFF.

The chain employs TRBV20-1 and TRBJ2-1; D ambiguous. Germline assignment: CDR1 DFQATT and CDR2 SNEGSKA (reference sequence). V was shortened by 1 base and J by 9 bases, with 16 bases between the two germline ends. The CDR3 is made up of 14 amino acids. The CDR3 protein is CSARGLEGSTEQFF. The CDR3 DNA reads TGCAGTGCTAGAGGCCTAGAAGGTAGCACTGAGCAGTTCTTC.

This clonotype was counted only a few times. The rearrangement uses TRBV10-3 and TRBJ2-5; no definite D call. Trimming stripped 2 bases from V and 2 bases from J, with 3 bases between. The CDR3 contains 12 residues. Germline V gene sequence: CDR1 ENHRY, CDR2 SYGVKD. CDR3 amino acids: CAISEKQETQYF. The CDR3, as DNA: TGTGCCATCAGTGAGAAGCAAGAGACCCAGTACTTC.

In this sample, this clonotype turned up many times. The chain combines TRBV29-1 with TRBJ2-7, with a weak D call TRBD2 (6 bases). With 4 bases removed from V and 0 bases from J, the gap between germline ends came to 10 bases. The CDR3 spans 13 residues. Germline-derived CDR1 and CDR2 are SQVTM and ANQGSEA. The CDR3 reads CSVGGIVSYEQYF. The CDR3, as DNA: TGCAGCGTTGGCGGGATCGTCTCCTACGAGCAGTACTTC.

This clonotype was picked up many times. CDR3 sequence: CASSLGGATSTDTQYF. The CDR3 bases are TGTGCCAGCAGCTTAGGCGGGGCAACCAGCACAGATACGCAGTATTTT. V gene TRBV7-6 combines with J gene TRBJ2-3, with D tentatively TRBD2 (6 bases). CDR1 is SGHVS, CDR2 FNYEAQ, per germline. With 1 base removed from V and 0 bases from J, the gap between germline ends came to 11 bases. CDR3 size: 16 residues.

The chain combines TRBV6-2 or TRBV6-3 with TRBJ2-1, with 13 bases identical to TRBD2. Germline values: CDR1 MNHEY, CDR2 SVGEGT. This CDR3 contains 17 residues. The V gene end was trimmed by 0 bases and the J gene end by 4 bases; junction bases not matched to a gene: 3. The CDR3 is CASSYSGTSGIYNEQFF. CDR3 DNA: TGTGCCAGCAGTTACTCCGGGACTAGCGGGATTTACAATGAGCAGTTCTTC.

The chain has TRBV5-1 and TRBJ2-1; the match to TRBD1 covers 8 bases. Germline V gene data show CDR1 as SGHRS and CDR2 as YFSETQ. This CDR3 contains 15 residues. V lost 4 bases, J lost 0 bases, and 3 bases stayed unmatched. CDR3 coding DNA: TGCGCCAGCAGCCAAGGGACAGGCTCCTACAATGAGCAGTTCTTC. It yields the protein CASSQGTGSYNEQFF.

This clonotype was seen a handful of times. This sequence joins TRBV19 and TRBJ2-3; TRBD2 might be the D (6 bases). This CDR3 spans 14 amino acids. Trimming pared 3 bases from V and 4 bases from J, leaving 11 bases between. Germline V CDR1 and CDR2: LNHDA, SQIVND (reference sequence). CDR3 in amino acids: CASSIPRLADTQYF. In DNA form, the CDR3 reads TGTGCCAGTAGTATCCCGAGACTAGCAGATACGCAGTATTTT.

This clonotype was recorded at least ten times. The chain carries TRBV29-1 and TRBJ1-4; no clear D. Germline assignment: CDR1 SQVTM and CDR2 ANQGSEA. This CDR3 contains 11 residues. Trimming left V 5 bases short and J 4 bases short, with 5 bases between. This CDR3 reads CSVRYNEKLFF. The CDR3 DNA follows: TGCAGCGTTAGGTATAATGAAAAACTGTTTTTT.

This chain joins TRBV11-2 and TRBJ1-2; no definite D call. From germline, CDR1 is SGHAT and CDR2 FQNNGV. The CDR3 spans 13 residues. V was pared by 5 bases and J by 7 bases, with 14 bases between. The CDR3 DNA reads as TGTGCCAGCAGCCCCAGCCCCTTTCGTGGCTACACCTTC. It translates to CASSPSPFRGYTF.

The CDR3 DNA is TGTGCCACCGGGGAGGGTGGCTCCTACAATGAGCAGTTCTTC. Residues: CATGEGGSYNEQFF. The chain links TRBV10-3 to TRBJ2-1; TRBD2 agrees at 7 bases. V trimming: 10 bases; J trimming: 0 bases; junction bases outside the gene matches: 6. Germline loops: CDR1 ENHRY, CDR2 SYGVKD. The CDR3 length is 14 residues.